The 17 T cell receptor beta chains reported below all come from one sample, sequenced in a study of blood T cell repertoires in COVID-19. Libraries were prepared by immunoSEQ multiplex PCR; TCRdb keeps only in-frame clonotypes and omits some of them. This table holds hundreds of thousands of clones, about nine tenths found once. The sample taken for sequencing was PBMCs or T cells enriched from blood (not recorded which). Source of these receptors: a man in his 60s who had recovered from COVID-19.

This clone occurred once. The rearrangement uses TRBV5-8 and TRBJ2-2; the match to TRBD1 covers 7 bases. Trimming removed 3 bases from V and 3 bases from J; junction bases left unmatched: 5. The CDR3 runs to 15 residues. Germline V gene lookup returns CDR1 SGHTS and CDR2 YDEGEE. CDR3 residues: CASSSDRDYTGELFF. As DNA, the CDR3 is TGTGCCAGCAGCTCCGACAGGGATTACACCGGGGAGCTGTTTTTT.

This chain joins TRBV7-2 and TRBJ1-2; 7 bases are a match to TRBD1. The CDR3 length is 15 residues. The trim removed 2 bases at V and 6 bases at J, leaving 9 bases unmatched. Germline V gene data show CDR1 as SGHTA and CDR2 as FQGNSA. The CDR3 DNA is TGTGCCAGCAGCTTAAGTTTTAGACAGGGAAATGGCTACACCTTC. Encoded protein: CASSLSFRQGNGYTF.

The chain joins TRBV21-1 to TRBJ2-7; TRBD1, the table's D call, lacks a check against the DNA. TRBV21-1 is an annotated pseudogene. The CDR3 extends over 13 amino acids. CDR3 sequence reads: CASSVGTAYEQYF. Here the CDR3 DNA reads TGTGCCAGCAGCGTCGGGACAGCTTACGAGCAGTACTTC.

For this clone: The same CDR3 can be traced to other DNA sequences in this sample. This chain uses TRBV7-9 with TRBJ1-3; D not resolved. CDR3 length equals 14 residues. Germline V gene lookup returns CDR1 SEHNR and CDR2 FQNEAQ (reference sequence). Trimming cost V 1 base and J 0 bases, with 4 bases left between them. CDR3 protein: CASSLGSSGNTIYF. Written as DNA, the CDR3 is TGTGCCAGCAGCTTAGGCAGCTCTGGAAACACCATATATTTT.

The rearrangement joins TRBV11-2 to TRBJ2-7; TRBD1 might be the D (6 bases). The length of the CDR3 is 12 residues. Germline V lookup: CDR1 SGHAT, CDR2 FQNNGV. V was trimmed by 6 bases and J by 2 bases, leaving 8 bases between them. The CDR3 sequence is CASRTGPYEQYF. DNA for the CDR3: TGTGCCAGCAGAACAGGGCCCTACGAGCAGTACTTC.

The V gene is TRBV7-9, the J gene TRBJ1-5; TRBD1 matches at 9 bases. V dropped 1 base and J dropped 6; count of bases not matched to a gene: 4. CDR1 and CDR2 (germline): SEHNR, FQNEAQ (reference sequence). The CDR3 length is 15 residues. The CDR3 loop reads CASSLGQGVAQPQHF. The DNA of the CDR3 is TGTGCCAGCAGCTTAGGACAGGGGGTCGCTCAGCCCCAGCATTTT.

V is TRBV5-1 and J is TRBJ2-7; 10 bases align to TRBD1. CDR1 and CDR2 (germline): SGHRS, YFSETQ. The V and J ends lost 3 bases and 0 bases, in that order; junction bases with no gene match: 3. The CDR3 is 15 amino acids. CDR3 region: CASSWGQGHSYEQYF. The CDR3 bases are TGCGCCAGCAGCTGGGGACAGGGGCACTCCTACGAGCAGTACTTC. Using reference TRBV5-1 and TRBJ2-7 for the parts outside the CDR3, the full variable domain is KAGVTQTPRYLIKTRGQQVTLSCSPISGHRSVSWYQQTPGQGLQFLFEYFSETQRNKGNFPGRFSGRQFSNSRSEMNVSTLELGDSALYLCASSWGQGHSYEQYFGPGTRLTVT.

The rearrangement uses TRBV6-6 and TRBJ2-1; 7 bases align to TRBD1. There are 15 residues in the CDR3. The ends lost 2 bases at V and 9 bases at J; junction bases unmatched: 10. In germline, CDR1 is MNHNY, CDR2 SVGAGI (reference sequence). The DNA of the CDR3 is TGTGCCAGCAGTTACCCCCAGGGGGTGAGCATTGAGCAGTTCTTC. It encodes CASSYPQGVSIEQFF.

The chain couples TRBV5-4 to TRBJ2-3; D is perhaps TRBD1 (5 bases). CDR1 is SGHNT, CDR2 YYREEE, per germline (reference sequence). The V and J ends lost 0 bases and 1 base respectively, with 15 bases between them. CDR3 size: 17 residues. This CDR3 is CASSLGPPGHRTDTQYF. The CDR3 bases are TGTGCCAGCAGCTTGGGGCCCCCAGGACACCGCACAGATACGCAGTATTTT.

The V gene is TRBV5-1, the J gene TRBJ1-1; D is uncertain. Looked up from germline, CDR1 is SGHRS and CDR2 is YFSETQ. V was pared by 0 bases and J by 0 bases, with 12 bases between. This CDR3 region has 16 residues. The chain's CDR3 is CASSLDPRGMNTEAFF. DNA for the CDR3: TGCGCCAGCAGCTTGGACCCGAGAGGGATGAACACTGAAGCTTTCTTT.

The genes are TRBV7-3 and TRBJ1-2; 7 bases align to TRBD1. Germline assignment: CDR1 SGHTA and CDR2 FQGTGA. The CDR3 is 16 residues long. With 1 base clipped from V and 4 bases from J, the junction kept 9 bases outside the gene matches. CDR3 region: CASSLKGAGSGYGYTF. The CDR3 DNA reads TGTGCCAGCAGCTTAAAGGGGGCGGGGTCGGGCTATGGCTACACCTTC.

The chain is built from TRBV11-2 and TRBJ2-5, with 9 nucleotides matching TRBD2. The ends lost 1 base at V and 1 base at J; junction bases unmatched: 4. The CDR3 runs to 16 residues. Germline-derived CDR1 and CDR2 are SGHAT and FQNNGV. CDR3 in DNA: TGTGCCAGCAGCTTAGTAGCGGGAGTGGGCCAAGAGACCCAGTACTTC. It translates to CASSLVAGVGQETQYF.

This clone was recorded only once. V usage is TRBV6-2 or TRBV6-3 and J usage is TRBJ2-1; TRBD2 matches 11 bases. The CDR3 totals 14 residues. Germline-derived CDR1 and CDR2 are MNHEY and SVGEGT. V shed 2 bases, J shed 14 bases, and the junction held 8 bases outside the gene matches. CDR3 bases: TGTGCCAGCAGTTACGAACAGACTAGCGGGACCGAGTTCTTC. Amino acids: CASSYEQTSGTEFF.

The genes are TRBV2 and TRBJ1-2, with TRBD1 matching over 10 bases. The V and J ends lost 3 bases and 8 bases, in that order; junction bases with no gene match: 6. The CDR3 has 14 amino acids. Per the germline V gene, CDR1 is SNHLY and CDR2 is FYNNEI. CDR3 in amino acids: CASSEGTGDRGYTF. The DNA for the CDR3 is TGTGCCAGCAGTGAGGGGACAGGGGATAGGGGCTACACCTTC.

The CDR3 is CASSLVQTGANVLTF. In nucleotides, the CDR3 is TGCGCCAGCAGCTTGGTCCAGACTGGGGCCAACGTCCTGACTTTC. The chain is built from TRBV5-1 and TRBJ2-6; no clear D. Trimming shortened V by 0 bases and J by 2 bases, and 6 bases separated the two germline ends. Looked up from germline, CDR1 is SGHRS and CDR2 is YFSETQ. CDR3 length equals 15 residues.

This clone was seen a handful of times. This rearrangement joins TRBV5-6 to TRBJ2-1; TRBD2 matches at 8 bases. V lost 0 bases, J lost 4 bases, and 3 bases stayed unmatched. CDR1 and CDR2 (germline): SGHDT, YYEEEE. The CDR3 length is 15 residues. The CDR3 reads CASSLGLAPYNEQFF. The CDR3 DNA is TGTGCCAGCAGCTTGGGACTAGCGCCTTACAATGAGCAGTTCTTC.

The chain carries TRBV13 and TRBJ1-1, with a tentative D call TRBD1 (6 bases). Trimming took off 5 bases at V and 3 bases at J, with 16 bases between the two ends. CDR3 length: 15 residues. CDR1 and CDR2 from the germline V gene are PRHDT and FYEKMQ (reference sequence). The CDR3 loop reads CASSPRPGEDTEAFF. In nucleotides, the CDR3 is TGTGCCAGCAGCCCCCGGCCAGGGGAAGACACTGAAGCTTTCTTT.